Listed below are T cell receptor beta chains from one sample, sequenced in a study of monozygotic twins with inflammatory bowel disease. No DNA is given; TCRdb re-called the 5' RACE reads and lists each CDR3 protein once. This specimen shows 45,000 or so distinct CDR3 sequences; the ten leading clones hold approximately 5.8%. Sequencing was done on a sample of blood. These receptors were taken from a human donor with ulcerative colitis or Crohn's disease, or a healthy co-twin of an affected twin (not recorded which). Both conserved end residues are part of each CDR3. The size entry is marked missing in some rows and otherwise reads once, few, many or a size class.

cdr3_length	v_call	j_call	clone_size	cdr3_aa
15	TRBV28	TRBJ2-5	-	CASRALGTDQETQYF
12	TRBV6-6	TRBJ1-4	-	CASSGGNEKLFF
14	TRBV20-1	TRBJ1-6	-	CSARDLNGGSPLHF
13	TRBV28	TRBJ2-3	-	CASRLGQVDTQYF
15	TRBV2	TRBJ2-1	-	CASSQPGLGHNEQFF
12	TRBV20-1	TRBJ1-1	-	CSARYTNTEAFF
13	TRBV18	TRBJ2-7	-	CASSPPVRAEQYF
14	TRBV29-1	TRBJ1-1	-	CSAQTGGRGTEAFF
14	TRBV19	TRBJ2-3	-	CASSTQGGPDTQYF
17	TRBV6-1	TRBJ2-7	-	CASKPNWGGSSSYEQYF
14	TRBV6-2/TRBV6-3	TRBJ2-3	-	CASRPQGPADTQYF
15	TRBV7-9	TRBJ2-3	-	CATGSGTSGSDTQYF
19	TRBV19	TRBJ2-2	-	CASTLTGTSGRGTTGELFF
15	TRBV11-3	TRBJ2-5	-	CASSLGGGVQETQYF
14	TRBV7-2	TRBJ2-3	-	CASSLAGTTDTQYF
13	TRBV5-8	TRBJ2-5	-	CASSLAGKGTQYF
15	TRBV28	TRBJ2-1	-	CASSLPGTGGRELFF
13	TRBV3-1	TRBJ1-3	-	CASLGTVGNTIYF
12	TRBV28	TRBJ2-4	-	CASSRGTYIQYF
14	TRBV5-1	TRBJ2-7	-	CASSFLRGPYEQYF
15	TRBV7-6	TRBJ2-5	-	CASSRPASEQETQYF
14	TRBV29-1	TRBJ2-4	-	CSVSTALAKNIQYF
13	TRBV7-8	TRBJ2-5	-	CASSLGAQETQYF
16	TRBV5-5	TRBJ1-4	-	CASSLEQAVGLEKLFF
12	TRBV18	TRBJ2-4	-	CASSPDANMQYF
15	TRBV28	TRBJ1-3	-	CASSSLPLSGNTIYF
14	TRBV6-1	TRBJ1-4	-	CASSGGVANEKLFF
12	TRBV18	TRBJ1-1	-	CASSPGQGEAFF
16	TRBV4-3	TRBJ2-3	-	CASSQVLGGRTDTQYF
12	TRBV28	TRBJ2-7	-	CASSSPPGEQYF
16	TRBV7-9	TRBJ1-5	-	CASSAGGIYSNQPQHF
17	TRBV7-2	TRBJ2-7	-	CASSLLPPSGGAYEQYF
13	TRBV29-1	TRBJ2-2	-	CSVGQENTGELFF
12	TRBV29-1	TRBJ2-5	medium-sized	CSVEGSQETQYF
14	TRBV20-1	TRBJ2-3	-	CSAAPIPSTDTQYF
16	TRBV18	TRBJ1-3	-	CASSPPGQGIGNTIYF